The 17 T cell receptor beta chains below all came from one sample that was sequenced in a study of blood T cell repertoires in COVID-19 (dated by TCRdb to 2018 to 2021). Library preparation employed the immunoSEQ multiplex PCR assay. TCRdb stores this immuneACCESS table with in-frame sequences only. Part of the clones is absent; in the studies checked, under half of the shortfall reflects unresolved V genes, and no reason is known for the rest. Recorded for this sample are around 84,000 clones; around nine tenths of them occurred a single time. The top ten constitute approximately 4.5% of the sample. The specimen sequenced was peripheral blood. Receptors were obtained from a man between 45 and 60 years old with active COVID-19.

The chain combines TRBV5-1 with TRBJ1-5, with D perhaps matching TRBD1 (6 bases). V was trimmed by 2 bases and J by 5 bases, leaving 8 bases between them. The CDR3 covers 13 residues. The germline CDR1 and CDR2 sequences are SGHRS and YFSETQ. This CDR3 reads CASSLTGYQPQHF. As DNA, the CDR3 is TGCGCCAGCAGCTTAACAGGGTATCAGCCCCAGCATTTT.

V usage is TRBV9 and J usage is TRBJ2-5; 8 bases align to TRBD1. Germline CDR1 and CDR2: SGDLS and YYNGEE. The CDR3 length is 14 residues. With V trimmed by 3 bases and J by 2 bases, 3 bases remained unmatched. CDR3 amino acids: CASSAGQGQETQYF. CDR3 in DNA: TGTGCCAGCAGCGCAGGACAGGGTCAAGAGACCCAGTACTTC.

V gene TRBV28 combines with J gene TRBJ2-3, with 10 bases that match TRBD2. Germline CDR1 and CDR2: MDHEN and SYDVKM. The V and J ends lost 5 bases and 3 bases, in that order; junction bases with no gene match: 2. The CDR3 contains 14 residues. CDR3: CASSVSGRTDTQYF. Here the CDR3 DNA reads TGTGCCAGCAGTGTTAGCGGGAGGACAGATACGCAGTATTTT.

V and J are TRBV23-1 and TRBJ1-1, with TRBD1 as a possible D gene (5 bases). TRBV23-1 is placed among ORFs of uncertain function. The CDR3 contains 16 residues. V lost 3 bases, J lost 10 bases, and 24 bases lay in between. CDR3 loop: CASSHRLRSRDGVAFF. CDR3 in DNA: TGCGCCAGCAGTCATCGGCTCAGGTCCAGGGATGGGGTAGCTTTCTTT.

As to this clone: A junction end diverges from the germline sequence, so it may reflect a read error. The chain links TRBV6-5 to TRBJ1-2; D is undetermined. The germline gives CDR1 MNHEY, CDR2 SVGAGI. This CDR3 has 14 amino acids. CDR3 loop: CASRTGSFNYGYAF. Here the CDR3 DNA reads TGTGCCAGCAGAACCGGGAGCTTTAACTATGGCTACGCCTTC.

The rearrangement uses TRBV5-1 and TRBJ1-1; D is ambiguous. Germline V lookup: CDR1 SGHRS, CDR2 YFSETQ. CDR3 length: 17 amino acids. The V gene lost 0 bases and the J gene lost 4 bases, with 19 bases spanning the gap. CDR3 in DNA: TGCGCCAGCAGCTTGGCTGGGAGGGCGATGGGCGGCACTGAAGCTTTCTTT. Translating it yields CASSLAGRAMGGTEAFF. Supplemented by reference TRBV5-1 and TRBJ1-1, the full variable domain reads KAGVTQTPRYLIKTRGQQVTLSCSPISGHRSVSWYQQTPGQGLQFLFEYFSETQRNKGNFPGRFSGRQFSNSRSEMNVSTLELGDSALYLCASSLAGRAMGGTEAFFGQGTRLTVV.

The chain is built from TRBV6-1 and TRBJ2-7; D remains ambiguous. The CDR3 sequence is 13 residues long. Germline CDR1 reads MNHNS; CDR2 reads SASEGT. V shed 3 bases and J shed 2 bases, with 8 bases lying between them. DNA for the CDR3: TGTGCCAGCAGTGACGCGGAAACCTACGAGCAGTACTTC. Residues: CASSDAETYEQYF.

The chain employs TRBV19 and TRBJ2-7; 8 bases match TRBD1. CDR1 and CDR2 from the germline V gene are LNHDA and SQIVND (reference sequence). V trimming: 5 bases; J trimming: 3 bases; junction bases outside the gene matches: 15. The CDR3 has 17 residues. The CDR3 bases are TGTGCCAGTAGTTTGATTTACTCAGGGGGCGTCGGCTACGAGCAGTACTTC. This translates into CASSLIYSGGVGYEQYF.

This chain uses TRBV6-5 with TRBJ1-5; TRBD1 matches at 9 bases. CDR3 length: 14 amino acids. With 4 bases clipped from V and 7 bases from J, the junction kept 5 bases outside the gene matches. The germline gives CDR1 MNHEY, CDR2 SVGAGI. This CDR3 is CASSFRTGDQPQHF. DNA of the CDR3: TGTGCCAGCAGTTTCCGGACAGGGGACCAGCCCCAGCATTTT.

The genes are TRBV3-1 (or the pseudogene TRBV3-2) and TRBJ2-5; TRBD2 matches 13 bases. The germline V gene encodes CDR1 LGHDT and CDR2 YNNKEL (reference sequence). With 3 bases clipped from V and 5 bases from J, the junction kept 3 bases outside the gene matches. The CDR3 loop spans 15 amino acids. CDR3 DNA sequence: TGTGCCAGCAGCCAGGGACTAGCGGGGCTGGAGACCCAGTACTTC. Protein: CASSQGLAGLETQYF.

This clone was counted between two and nine times. V and J are TRBV4-1 and TRBJ1-3; D is unresolved. Trimming cost V 0 bases and J 5 bases, with 5 bases left between them. The germline V gene encodes CDR1 MGHRA and CDR2 YSYEKL. The CDR3 is 13 amino acids. In nucleotides, the CDR3 is TGCGCCAGCAGCCAAGATTGGCGAAACACCATATATTTT. Protein product: CASSQDWRNTIYF.

The V gene is TRBV5-1, the J gene TRBJ2-5; D is uncertain. CDR1 SGHRS and CDR2 YFSETQ come from the germline V gene. Trimming stripped 4 bases from V and 0 bases from J, with 13 bases between. The CDR3 consists of 15 residues. The CDR3 nucleotides are TGCGCCAGCAGCCCAAGTCCGGAGTACCAAGAGACCCAGTACTTC. Its protein is CASSPSPEYQETQYF.

The chain is built from TRBV10-2 and TRBJ2-7; 9 bases are a match to TRBD1. Germline lookup yields CDR1 WSHSY and CDR2 SAAADI. V lost 2 bases and J lost 5; bases outside the gene matches: 16. The CDR3 contains 18 residues. The CDR3 here is CASSEILMVVQGAHEQYF. In DNA, the CDR3 is TGCGCCAGCAGTGAGATTTTAATGGTGGTACAGGGGGCGCACGAGCAGTACTTC.

The chain combines TRBV15 with TRBJ2-7, with D perhaps TRBD1 (5 bases). Germline V gene sequence: CDR1 LNHNV, CDR2 YYDKDF (reference sequence). The CDR3 runs 12 residues. V was pared by 5 bases and J by 6 bases, with 11 bases between. DNA of the CDR3: TGTGCCACCAGCTTGGACATTAGCGAGCAGTACTTC. Residues: CATSLDISEQYF.

The rearrangement links TRBV7-9 to TRBJ2-1, with TRBD2 matching over 13 bases. This CDR3 contains 16 residues. The ends lost 5 bases at V and 0 bases at J; junction bases unmatched: 1. Per germline, CDR1 SEHNR and CDR2 FQNEAQ (reference sequence). The CDR3 DNA reads as TGTGCCAGCAGCGGACTAGCGGGGGTCTCCTACAATGAGCAGTTCTTC. It translates to CASSGLAGVSYNEQFF.

The J gene is TRBJ2-5, the V gene TRBV5-1; TRBD2 agrees at 7 bases. The CDR3 spans 14 residues. The junction had 7 bases not matched to a gene; V was cut back by 3 bases and J by 5 bases. Germline-derived CDR1 and CDR2 are SGHRS and YFSETQ. The CDR3 nucleotides are TGCGCCAGCAGCTATCTAGCGGACACGGAGACCCAGTACTTC. Its protein product is CASSYLADTETQYF.

In its sample, this clone was seen a few times. J is TRBJ1-6 and V is TRBV7-3, with 9 nucleotides matching TRBD1. The CDR3 consists of 15 residues. Germline CDR1 reads SGHTA; CDR2 reads FQGTGA. The V gene end was trimmed by 4 bases and the J gene end by 7 bases; junction bases not matched to a gene: 5. The CDR3 region has the DNA TGTGCCAGCAGCTCCGGGACAGGGAACAATTCACCCCTCCACTTT. It yields the protein CASSSGTGNNSPLHF.